The 26 T cell receptor beta chains listed next were all sequenced from one sample in a study of T-cell reconstitution after alpha-beta-depleted transplantation in children (dated by TCRdb to about 2016). The library was produced with PCR. For sequencing, an Illumina HiSeq 2500 was employed. To normalize quantification of the TCRbeta repertoire, the TCR libraries were built with molecular barcoding that relied on unique molecular identifiers. TCRdb trimmed the raw reads at Q25, called clones with MiXCR and kept productive beta chains. Rows are combined by CDR3 protein, so each entry shows the most common genes and DNA. This sample gives about 270,000 distinct CDR3 sequences in total; 9.9% of them show up just once. Over 9% of the sample belongs to the ten largest clones. The sequences come from PBMCs from the stem cell graft donor, collected from the stem cell graft. These receptors were obtained from a human donor who donated a stem cell graft to a child with SCID.

This chain uses TRBV27 with TRBJ1-2; no definite D call. The CDR3 has 15 amino acids. The germline gives CDR1 MNHEY, CDR2 SMNVEV (reference sequence). V was cut by 5 bases and J by 4 bases, with 17 bases left in between. CDR3 in DNA: TGTGCCAGCAGTAAGCACGGACGGTCCGGCTATGGCTACACCTTC. Translated: CASSKHGRSGYGYTF.

The chain has TRBV24-1 and TRBJ2-3; the match to TRBD2 covers 7 bases. The CDR3 consists of 15 residues. Germline CDR1 and CDR2: KGHDR and SFDVKD. The ends lost 2 bases at V and 6 bases at J; junction bases unmatched: 7. The CDR3 DNA is TGTGCCACCAGTGATTCGAGCACTAGCGCGGATACGCAGTATTTT. It is translated as CATSDSSTSADTQYF.

This clonotype was counted only a few times. The chain couples TRBV18 to TRBJ2-5; perhaps D is TRBD1 or TRBD2 (5 bases each). CDR1 KGHSH and CDR2 LQKENI come from the germline V gene. The CDR3 is 14 residues long. Trimming stripped 3 bases from V and 1 base from J, with 9 bases between. The CDR3 DNA reads TGTGCCAGCTCACCCGGGGCAGTCCAAGAGACCCAGTACTTC. It yields the protein CASSPGAVQETQYF.

The chain employs TRBV19 and TRBJ2-1; possibly TRBD1 for D (6 bases). Germline values: CDR1 LNHDA, CDR2 SQIVND (reference sequence). V lost 2 bases, J lost 8 bases, and 16 bases lay in between. The CDR3 totals 15 residues. This CDR3 reads CASSIQGNDFYEQFF. CDR3 DNA: TGTGCCAGTAGTATACAGGGGAATGACTTCTATGAGCAGTTCTTC.

The V and J genes are TRBV10-3 and TRBJ2-6, with D perhaps given as TRBD1 or TRBD2 (5 bases each). Trimming pared 2 bases from V and 3 bases from J, leaving 11 bases between. This CDR3 comprises 16 residues. The germline CDR1 and CDR2 sequences are ENHRY and SYGVKD. This CDR3 is CAISEPGTGGANVLTF. CDR3 bases: TGTGCCATCAGTGAGCCGGGGACGGGTGGGGCCAACGTCCTGACTTTC.

The chain couples TRBV12-5 to TRBJ1-5, with 9 bases that match TRBD1. This CDR3 is built from 15 residues. Trimming removed 3 bases from V and 4 bases from J; junction bases left unmatched: 4. The germline V gene has CDR1 LGHNT and CDR2 FRNRAP. CDR3 region: CASGLGTGPNQPQHF. CDR3 nucleotides: TGTGCTAGTGGTTTAGGGACAGGGCCGAATCAGCCCCAGCATTTT. The full variable domain, in which reference TRBV12-5 and TRBJ1-5 provide the parts outside the CDR3, is DARVTQTPRHKVTEMGQEVTMRCQPILGHNTVFWYRQTMMQGLELLAYFRNRAPLDDSGMPKDRFSAEMPDATLATLKIQPSEPRDSAVYFCASGLGTGPNQPQHFGDGTRLSIL.

In its sample, this clonotype was seen a few times. J is TRBJ2-7 and V is TRBV10-3, with D possibly TRBD2 on 5 matching bases. The CDR3 contains 14 residues. The germline gives CDR1 ENHRY, CDR2 SYGVKD. Trimming left V 4 bases short and J 3 bases short, with 13 bases between. CDR3 region: CAISARTDDYEQYF. The CDR3 region has the DNA TGTGCCATCAGTGCGAGGACTGACGACTACGAGCAGTACTTC.

This clonotype was detected many times. The CDR3 reads CASSFPGQETQYF. The CDR3 nucleotides read TGTGCCAGCAGTTTCCCAGGGCAAGAGACCCAGTACTTC. V usage is TRBV12-3 or TRBV12-4 and J usage is TRBJ2-5, with D perhaps TRBD1 (5 bases). The CDR3 is 13 residues long. V gave up 3 bases and J gave up 2 bases, with 7 bases separating them.

The J gene is TRBJ2-1, the V gene TRBV10-3; perhaps TRBD2 as D (6 bases). CDR1 and CDR2 from the germline V gene are ENHRY and SYGVKD. V shed 4 bases and J shed 2 bases, with 15 bases lying between them. The CDR3 contains 16 residues. Written as DNA, the CDR3 is TGTGCCATCAGTGTGGGGTCGGGGGAGGCCTACAATGAGCAGTTCTTC. Amino acids: CAISVGSGEAYNEQFF.

Here the CDR3 DNA reads TGTGCCAGCAGCCCCCCTGGCGGGGCCAACTCCTACAATGAGCAGTTCTTC. Encoded protein: CASSPPGGANSYNEQFF. The genes are TRBV14 and TRBJ2-1; a possible D gene is TRBD2 (6 bases). Germline values: CDR1 SGHDN, CDR2 FVKESK. The V end lost 4 bases, the J end lost 0 bases, and 16 bases lay between the germline ends. CDR3 length equals 17 residues.

The CDR3 DNA is TGTGCCAGCAGCTCATTTTTGGGACAGAGGGGGACCTACGAGCAGTACTTC. Translated: CASSSFLGQRGTYEQYF. The V and J genes are TRBV7-8 and TRBJ2-7; 7 nucleotides align to TRBD1. This CDR3 spans 17 amino acids. J lost 2 bases, V lost 4 bases, and 14 bases had no gene match. Per the germline V gene, CDR1 is SGHVS and CDR2 is FQNEAQ.

At least ten counts were recorded for this clonotype. The J gene is TRBJ2-7, the V gene TRBV10-3; D is perhaps TRBD1 (5 bases). The germline V gene encodes CDR1 ENHRY and CDR2 SYGVKD. The CDR3 is 16 amino acids. V shed 5 bases and J shed 4 bases, with 21 bases lying between them. The CDR3 nucleotides are TGTGCCATCAGTACTTCTCAGGGTGCTCCGAAATACGAGCAGTACTTC. Its protein product is CAISTSQGAPKYEQYF.

The V and J genes are TRBV11-2 and TRBJ2-7, with 10 bases matching TRBD1. From germline, CDR1 is SGHAT and CDR2 FQNNGV. V shed 6 bases and J 3 bases; nucleotides not matched to a gene: 5. The length of the CDR3 is 14 residues. The CDR3 coding sequence is TGTGCCAGCAGGTACGGGACAGGGGACTACGAGCAGTACTTC. Translation gives CASRYGTGDYEQYF. Looking up the rest from reference TRBV11-2 and TRBJ2-7 gives the full variable domain: EAGVAQSPRYKIIEKRQSVAFWCNPISGHATLYWYQQILGQGPKLLIQFQNNGVVDDSQLPKDRFSAERLKGVDSTLKIQPAKLEDSAVYLCASRYGTGDYEQYFGPGTRLTVT.

This clonotype was found many times. The CDR3 spells CASSRGPPRFRETQYF. CDR3 nucleotide sequence: TGTGCCAGCAGCCGTGGACCCCCCAGATTCCGAGAGACCCAGTACTTC. The chain employs TRBV14 and TRBJ2-5, with no clear D. V lost 4 bases and J 4 bases, leaving 19 bases between the germline ends. Germline V gene data show CDR1 as SGHDN and CDR2 as FVKESK. This CDR3 has 16 residues.

This chain connects TRBV24-1 to TRBJ2-5, with D unclear. This CDR3 contains 16 residues. Trimming removed 2 bases at V and 2 bases at J, with 14 bases between. Germline V gives CDR1 KGHDR, CDR2 SFDVKD. CDR3 residues: CATSDSSSTGQETQYF. Here the CDR3 DNA reads TGTGCCACCAGTGATTCAAGCTCGACTGGACAAGAGACCCAGTACTTC.

This clonotype was counted many times. The chain carries TRBV12-3 or TRBV12-4 and TRBJ2-7, with 8 bases identical to TRBD2. The trim removed 6 bases at V and 5 bases at J, leaving 6 bases unmatched. There are 13 residues in the CDR3. The CDR3 DNA is TGTGCCAGCAGGACCGGGGGGGGCCACGAGCAGTACTTC. This translates into CASRTGGGHEQYF.

This clonotype is a singleton in its sample. V usage is TRBV7-9 and J usage is TRBJ2-7; possibly TRBD1 for D (6 bases). The CDR3 covers 15 residues. V lost 2 bases, J lost 5 bases, and 16 bases lay in between. From germline, CDR1 is SEHNR and CDR2 FQNEAQ (reference sequence). The CDR3 sequence: CASSLPGTPQNEQYF. The CDR3 DNA is TGTGCCAGCAGCTTACCCGGGACACCACAGAACGAGCAGTACTTC.

The rearrangement links TRBV3-1 to TRBJ1-2, with D perhaps matching TRBD1 (5 bases). V lost 2 bases and J lost 4, with 20 bases in between. The CDR3 contains 17 residues. CDR1 is LGHDT, CDR2 YNNKEL, per germline (reference sequence). The CDR3 sequence is CASSQQRIGTLPYGYTF. The DNA for the CDR3 is TGTGCCAGCAGCCAACAACGAATCGGGACCCTCCCCTATGGCTACACCTTC.

This clonotype has a handful of counts. The V and J genes are TRBV5-1 and TRBJ2-1, with TRBD2 matching 11 bases. CDR1 is SGHRS, CDR2 YFSETQ, per germline. V shed 3 bases and J 4 bases; nucleotides not matched to a gene: 12. CDR3 size: 18 residues. CDR3 nucleotide sequence: TGCGCCAGCAGCTCCTATAGCGGGGGGGCCTGGGTTTACAATGAGCAGTTCTTC. Translation gives CASSSYSGGAWVYNEQFF. Filled out from reference TRBV5-1 and TRBJ2-1, the complete variable domain reads KAGVTQTPRYLIKTRGQQVTLSCSPISGHRSVSWYQQTPGQGLQFLFEYFSETQRNKGNFPGRFSGRQFSNSRSEMNVSTLELGDSALYLCASSSYSGGAWVYNEQFFGPGTRLTVL.

This clonotype appeared many times. The chain employs TRBV29-1 and TRBJ2-2; possible D gene TRBD2, 6 bases. Germline CDR1 and CDR2: SQVTM and ANQGSEA. This CDR3 contains 11 residues. V lost 6 bases, J lost 8 bases, and 10 bases lay in between. This chain's CDR3 is CSVPGGGELFF. The DNA for the CDR3 is TGCAGCGTCCCCGGGGGTGGGGAGCTGTTTTTT.

The chain employs TRBV5-6 and TRBJ1-2; 7 bases are shared with TRBD1. With 2 bases clipped from V and 0 bases from J, the junction kept 7 bases outside the gene matches. The CDR3 extends over 16 amino acids. Germline CDR1 is SGHDT and CDR2 is YYEEEE. CDR3 in DNA: TGTGCCAGCAGCTTATCGGACAGGCCAACTAACTATGGCTACACCTTC. Protein product: CASSLSDRPTNYGYTF.

This clonotype was seen a handful of times. The chain has TRBV2 and TRBJ1-4; 9 positions agree with TRBD1. The V segment lost 8 bases and the J segment 8 bases; nucleotides outside the gene matches: 9. This CDR3 region has 14 residues. The germline V gene has CDR1 SNHLY and CDR2 FYNNEI. Here the CDR3 reads CASGRDRVREKLFF. The DNA for the CDR3 is TGTGCCAGCGGTAGGGACAGGGTACGGGAAAAACTGTTTTTT.

This clonotype was recorded many times. An end of the junction does not agree with germline; a read error may underlie this. CDR3 nucleotides: TGTGCCAGCAGCTTGGACAGGGGGAGCACTGAAGCTTTCTTT. It specifies CASSLDRGSTEAFF. The chain carries TRBV5-1 and TRBJ1-1, with 10 nucleotides matching TRBD1. Germline loops: CDR1 SGHRS, CDR2 YFSETQ. CDR3 length: 14 amino acids.

V usage is TRBV10-3 and J usage is TRBJ1-1, with a tentative D call TRBD1 (5 bases). From germline, CDR1 is ENHRY and CDR2 SYGVKD. Trimming stripped 7 bases from V and 8 bases from J, with 17 bases between. The CDR3 has 13 residues. The DNA of the CDR3 is TGTGCCATCACTTCGGACACCTCGGAAGAAGCTTTCTTT. Its translation is CAITSDTSEEAFF.

This CDR3 reads CASSMLQGVREKLFF. CDR3 bases: TGTGCCAGCAGTATGCTACAGGGGGTTCGGGAAAAACTGTTTTTT. The chain uses TRBV12-3 or TRBV12-4 and TRBJ1-4, with 8 bases aligning to TRBD1. This CDR3 has 15 residues. The ends lost 5 bases at V and 8 bases at J; junction bases unmatched: 10.

This sequence joins TRBV14 and TRBJ2-7; possibly TRBD1 for D (6 bases). The CDR3 covers 15 residues. Between the trimmed V and J ends, which lost 4 bases and 5 bases, there was a span of 18 bases. Germline V lookup: CDR1 SGHDN, CDR2 FVKESK. The chain's CDR3 is CASSLTGSPVHEQYF. The CDR3 DNA follows: TGTGCCAGCAGCCTCACAGGGTCCCCCGTCCACGAGCAGTACTTC. Together with reference TRBV14 and TRBJ2-7, the CDR3 gives the full variable domain: EAGVTQFPSHSVIEKGQTVTLRCDPISGHDNLYWYRRVMGKEIKFLLHFVKESKQDESGMPNNRFLAERTGGTYSTLKVQPAELEDSGVYFCASSLTGSPVHEQYFGPGTRLTVT.